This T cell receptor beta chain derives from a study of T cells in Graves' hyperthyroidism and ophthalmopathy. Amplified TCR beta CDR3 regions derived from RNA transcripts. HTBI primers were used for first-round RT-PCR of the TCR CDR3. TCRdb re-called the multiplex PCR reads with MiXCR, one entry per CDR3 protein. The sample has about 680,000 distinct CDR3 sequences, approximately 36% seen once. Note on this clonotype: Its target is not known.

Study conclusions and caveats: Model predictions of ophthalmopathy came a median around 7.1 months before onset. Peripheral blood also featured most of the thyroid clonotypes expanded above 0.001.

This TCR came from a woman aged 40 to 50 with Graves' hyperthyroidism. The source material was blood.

The CDR3 sequence is CATSDSSSNTQYF. The CDR3 DNA follows: TGTGCCACCAGTGACTCCTCATCTAATACGCAGTATTTT. The chain recombines TRBV24-1 with TRBJ2-3; D gene uncertain. Germline CDR1 KGHDR, CDR2 SFDVKD. The V and J ends lost 4 bases and 7 bases respectively, with 11 bases between them. The CDR3 is 13 amino acids.